This is a list of T cell receptor beta chains from one sample in a study of blood T cell repertoires in COVID-19. Only in-frame clones appear in the TCRdb table, and some are missing; sequencing was by immunoSEQ multiplex PCR. The data contain a few hundred thousand clones, roughly 88% of them singletons. Material: PBMCs or T cells enriched from blood (not recorded which). The receptors stem from a man aged 25-40 years who had recovered from COVID-19. Both conserved end residues are part of each CDR3. Fields, in order: V gene, J gene, CDR3 protein.

v_gene: TRBV5-4; j_gene: TRBJ2-2; CDR3aa: CASSLGGPSGAGELFF
v_gene: TRBV28; j_gene: TRBJ1-1; CDR3aa: CASSFTLSTEAFF
v_gene: TRBV18; j_gene: TRBJ2-1; CDR3aa: CASSPIEQNGYEQFF
v_gene: TRBV30; j_gene: TRBJ1-1; CDR3aa: CAWKSLEAFF
v_gene: TRBV11-3; j_gene: TRBJ1-6; CDR3aa: CASSLDSNSPLHF
v_gene: TRBV7-9; j_gene: TRBJ2-2; CDR3aa: CASSFGGARTGELFF
v_gene: TRBV5-3; j_gene: TRBJ2-3; CDR3aa: CARSEKRCDCDTQYF
v_gene: TRBV14; j_gene: TRBJ1-5; CDR3aa: CASSQDLGWTERNQPQHF
v_gene: TRBV7-6; j_gene: TRBJ2-3; CDR3aa: CASSSNRLAGTDTQYF
v_gene: TRBV7-9; j_gene: TRBJ2-2; CDR3aa: CASRKDPTDTGELFF
v_gene: TRBV27; j_gene: TRBJ2-1; CDR3aa: CASSLLQGLVHNEQFF
v_gene: TRBV5-1; j_gene: TRBJ2-7; CDR3aa: CASSPDPQGAGASYEQYF
v_gene: TRBV30; j_gene: TRBJ1-2; CDR3aa: CAWSATGTGGYTF
v_gene: TRBV11-2; j_gene: TRBJ1-1; CDR3aa: CASSREDYTEAFF
v_gene: TRBV6-5; j_gene: TRBJ1-6; CDR3aa: CASNPIGYNSPLHF